Detailed here is one TCR beta chain. V lost 7 bases, J lost 2 bases, and 12 bases lay in between. The CDR3 is made up of 14 amino acids. Germline lookup yields CDR1 MNHEY and CDR2 SVGAGI. This table comes from immunoSEQ multiplex PCR, and its TCRdb copy is limited to in-frame clones, with some not included. Among approximately 170,000 clones listed, about nine tenths were seen once. This specimen belongs to a study of control samples from healthy donors and cancer patients. The specimen sequenced was blood. The gene calls are TRBV6-5 and TRBJ2-4, with unresolved D. This receptor was obtained from a woman aged 25-40 years in good health. CDR3 sequence: CASMHSVTKNIQYF. The CDR3 coding sequence is TGTGCCAGCATGCATTCTGTGACCAAAAACATTCAGTACTTC.